The 6 T cell receptor beta chains below all came from one sample that was sequenced in a study of T cell responses to AZD1222 COVID-19 vaccine. The table came from immunoSEQ multiplex PCR; TCRdb's copy has only in-frame clones and leaves some out. The sample has 100,000 to 120,000 clones; roughly 93% are singletons. This specimen was peripheral blood, taken 28 days after the second AZD1222 dose. Receptors originate from an adult who received the AZD1222 COVID-19 vaccine.

This clone was picked up a small number of times. This chain uses TRBV6-1 with TRBJ1-4, with 8 positions matching TRBD1. J lost 8 bases, V lost 2 bases, and 4 bases had no gene match. This CDR3 comprises 14 residues. Germline loops: CDR1 MNHNS, CDR2 SASEGT. CDR3 bases: TGTGCCAGCAGTGAATTGGACAGGGAGGAAAAACTGTTTTTT. Protein product: CASSELDREEKLFF.

The rearrangement links TRBV7-9 to TRBJ2-1; D gene ambiguous. Germline-derived CDR1 and CDR2 are SEHNR and FQNEAQ (reference sequence). This CDR3 is built from 13 residues. V lost 2 bases to trimming and J lost 12 bases, with 14 bases between them. CDR3 amino acids: CASSLSRIWGQFF. The CDR3 bases are TGTGCCAGCAGCTTATCTCGGATCTGGGGGCAGTTCTTC.

The V gene is TRBV6-9, the J gene TRBJ1-4, with D possibly TRBD1 on 5 matching bases. The CDR3 loop spans 14 amino acids. Per the germline V gene, CDR1 is MNHGY and CDR2 is SVAAGI. CDR3 loop: CVRRRGPTNEKLFF. The CDR3 DNA reads as TGTGTACGTAGGAGGGGCCCAACTAATGAAAAACTGTTTTTT.

This chain connects TRBV20-1 to TRBJ2-3, with 7 bases identical to TRBD2. Trimming removed 3 bases from V and 0 bases from J; junction bases left unmatched: 6. CDR1 and CDR2 (germline): DFQATT, SNEGSKA (reference sequence). CDR3 length: 15 residues. CDR3 amino acids: CSASMSSGSTDTQYF. The CDR3 DNA sequence: TGCAGTGCTAGTATGTCTAGCGGCAGCACAGATACGCAGTATTTT.

The V gene is TRBV18, the J gene TRBJ2-7, with 8 nucleotides matching TRBD2. This CDR3 is built from 16 residues. Germline-derived CDR1 and CDR2 are KGHSH and LQKENI. With V trimmed by 2 bases and J by 3 bases, 9 bases remained unmatched. CDR3 loop: CASSPILASGYYEQYF. CDR3 DNA sequence: TGTGCCAGCTCACCAATCTTGGCTAGCGGGTACTACGAGCAGTACTTC. Variable domain in full (rest from reference TRBV18 and TRBJ2-7): NAGVMQNPRHLVRRRGQEARLRCSPMKGHSHVYWYRQLPEEGLKFMVYLQKENIIDESGMPKERFSAEFPKEGPSILRIQQVVRGDSAAYFCASSPILASGYYEQYFGPGTRLTVT.

The chain employs TRBV9 and TRBJ2-3, with a weak D call TRBD1 (5 bases). CDR1 is SGDLS and CDR2 is YYNGEE in the germline V gene. Trimming stripped 0 bases from V and 6 bases from J, with 11 bases between. The CDR3 sequence is 14 residues long. The CDR3 DNA reads as TGTGCCAGCAGCGTAGAAAAGGGGATGGATACGCAGTATTTT. It codes for CASSVEKGMDTQYF.